One sample yielded the 5 T cell receptor beta chains listed below, sequenced in a study of T cells in women clearing cervical HPV infection. Using immunoSEQ multiplex PCR, the repertoire was profiled, and TCRdb retains in-frame clones only, with some absent. This sample's clone table lists approximately 35,000 clones. Sequences were obtained from blood buffy coat. These receptors originate from a woman between 18 and 70 years old with a cervical HPV16 infection that either progressed to CIN3+ or cleared (not recorded which).

As for this clone: The read gets to within 3 residues of the CDR3 end, and the germline J gene fills in the rest. The genes are TRBV19 and TRBJ2-1; 8 bases line up with TRBD1. Trimming cost V 7 bases and J 4 bases; bases outside gene matches: 6. Germline loops: CDR1 LNHDA, CDR2 SQIVND (reference sequence). The CDR3 length is 14 residues. This CDR3 reads CASTSGTGYNEQFF. The covered CDR3 bases are TGTGCCAGTACCTCGGGGACAGGTTACAATGAG.

As regards this clone: The CDR3 goes on 3 residues after the read ends, and that part is filled in from the germline J gene. Different DNA sequences within this sample yield the same CDR3. The chain combines TRBV5-6 with TRBJ2-7; no clear D. CDR1 and CDR2 from the germline V gene are SGHDT and YYEEEE. The germline V and J ends were trimmed by 2 bases and 2 bases, with 5 bases remaining between them. The CDR3 is made up of 12 amino acids. The CDR3 loop is CASSLAPYEQYF. CDR3 DNA (partial): TGTGCCAGCAGCTTAGCGCCCTACGAG.

To note about this clone: The read terminates 3 residues before the CDR3 end, so the remaining end is supplied by the germline J gene. The chain links TRBV6-4 to TRBJ2-2, with 8 bases fitting TRBD1. Trimming cost V 6 bases and J 3 bases; bases outside gene matches: 9. The CDR3 runs 16 residues. Germline-derived CDR1 and CDR2 are MRHNA and SNTAGT. The CDR3 sequence is CASRPNPGGHTGELFF. The sequenced CDR3 bases are TGTGCCAGCAGACCGAATCCAGGGGGCCACACCGGGGAG.

The part of the CDR3 DNA that was read is TGTGCCAGCAGCGAAAGAGGTCGGGACAGGGATTCACCC. Amino acid sequence: CASSERGRDRDSP. The full CDR3 protein reads CASSERGRDRDSPLHF. V usage is TRBV2 and J usage is TRBJ1-6, with TRBD1 matching over 9 bases. Coverage ceases 3 residues before the CDR3 finishes, and the germline J gene fills in the end. Trimming removed 6 bases from V and 8 bases from J; junction bases left unmatched: 11. This CDR3 is built from 16 residues. The V gene's germline CDR1 is SNHLY and CDR2 FYNNEI.

About this clone itself: The read gets to within 3 residues of the CDR3 end, and the germline J gene fills in the rest. The chain employs TRBV30 and TRBJ2-1; D is possibly TRBD2 (6 bases). The germline V gene encodes CDR1 GTSNPN and CDR2 SVGIG (reference sequence). This CDR3 has 13 amino acids. V was cut by 7 bases and J by 7 bases, with 17 bases left in between. CDR3 protein: CASTTRKSNEQFF. CDR3 DNA (partial): TGTGCCTCGACGACTAGGAAGTCGAATGAG.